This T cell receptor beta chain was identified during a study of T cell clonotyping in hematopoietic cell transplantation. General observations from the study: CD4 and CD8 repertoire contributions could not be separated without sorting. Few recipient clonotypes overlapped donors; over 95% were de novo at given depth.

A word on this clone: Its antigen is undetermined.

Sequencing was performed with immunoSEQ multiplex PCR; in TCRdb, only in-frame clones are kept and a portion is missing. The sample contains some 16,000 clones, roughly 93% of which appear only once. Specified time point: recipient sample about 28 days before transplant, after cytoreduction. Recipient blood drawn about 28 days pretransplant and days 30, 100, 180 after. With V trimmed by 10 bases and J by 3 bases, 3 bases remained unmatched. The germline CDR1 and CDR2 sequences are MNHEY and SMNVEV (reference sequence). The CDR3 runs to 12 residues. The genes are TRBV27 and TRBJ1-3, with 7 bases lining up with TRBD1. This receptor was obtained from a man younger than 35 with biphenotypic leukemia. Some clones in this sample may be carry-over from other donors' samples. The sample in question was peripheral blood mononuclear cells, obtained before stem cell transplant. The CDR3 loop is CANGTDGNTIYF. The CDR3 coding sequence is TGTGCCAACGGGACAGATGGAAACACCATATATTTT.